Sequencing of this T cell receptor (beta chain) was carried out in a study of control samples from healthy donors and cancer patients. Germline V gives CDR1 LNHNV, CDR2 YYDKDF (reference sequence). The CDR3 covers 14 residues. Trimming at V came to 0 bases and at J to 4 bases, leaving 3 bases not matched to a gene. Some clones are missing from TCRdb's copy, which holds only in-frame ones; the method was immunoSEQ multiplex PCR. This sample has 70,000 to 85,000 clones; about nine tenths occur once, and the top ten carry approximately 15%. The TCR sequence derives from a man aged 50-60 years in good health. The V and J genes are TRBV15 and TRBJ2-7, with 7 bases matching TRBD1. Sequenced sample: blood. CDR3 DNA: TGTGCCACCAGCAGAGAGGGACAGTTATACGAGCAGTACTTC. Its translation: CATSREGQLYEQYF.